The next 23 T cell receptor beta chains were all read from a single sample in a study of T cells and Merkel cell carcinoma outcomes. The protocol was immunoSEQ multiplex PCR, while the TCRdb copy is restricted to in-frame clones and leaves out a portion. Of roughly 15,000 clones in the sample, 81% were seen once. Sequencing was done on a sample of tumor tissue from Merkel cell carcinoma. Receptor source: a human donor with Merkel cell carcinoma.

By proportion, this clone is medium-sized. Different DNA sequences within this sample yield the same CDR3. The gene calls are TRBV28 and TRBJ1-1; 10 positions match TRBD1. This CDR3 region has 13 residues. Losses at the gene ends were 4 bases for V and 11 bases for J; bases not matched to a gene: 7. Germline assignment: CDR1 MDHEN and CDR2 SYDVKM. DNA for the CDR3: TGTGCCAGCAGTTCCCTGGGACAGGGGTTGGCTTTCTTT. It translates to CASSSLGQGLAFF.

The chain recombines TRBV5-1 with TRBJ2-5; D might be TRBD1 or TRBD2, each matching 5 bases. The CDR3 length is 13 residues. Looked up from germline, CDR1 is SGHRS and CDR2 is YFSETQ. Trimming pared 5 bases from V and 5 bases from J, leaving 13 bases between. DNA of the CDR3: TGCGCCAGCAGTTCAGCGTGGGGGGAGACCCAGTACTTC. This translates into CASSSAWGETQYF.

This clone has only a few counts. CDR3 protein: CAWSTKSGRAEAFF. In DNA, the CDR3 is TGTGCCTGGAGTACAAAAAGTGGGAGGGCTGAAGCTTTCTTT. This chain links TRBV30 with TRBJ1-1; D call uncertain. Per the germline V gene, CDR1 is GTSNPN and CDR2 is SVGIG (reference sequence). Trimming took off 2 bases at V and 6 bases at J, with 16 bases between the two ends. The CDR3 extends over 14 amino acids.

This chain joins TRBV11-1 and TRBJ2-7; TRBD2 matches 9 bases. Germline V lookup: CDR1 SGHAT, CDR2 FQDESV (reference sequence). V was clipped by 5 bases and J by 0 bases; unmatched bases: 14. The CDR3 is 18 residues long. The chain's CDR3 is CASSPDGPSGMSSYEQYF. In DNA, the CDR3 is TGTGCCAGCAGCCCCGACGGCCCTAGCGGGATGAGCTCCTACGAGCAGTACTTC.

The rearrangement links TRBV19 to TRBJ1-4; D unresolved. The germline V and J ends were trimmed by 5 bases and 8 bases, with 9 bases remaining between them. The CDR3 runs to 12 residues. The germline V gene has CDR1 LNHDA and CDR2 SQIVND (reference sequence). CDR3 amino acids: CASSYTGEKLFF. CDR3 bases: TGTGCCAGTAGTTACACCGGCGAAAAACTGTTTTTT. Full variable domain (outside the CDR3, taken from reference TRBV19 and TRBJ1-4): DGGITQSPKYLFRKEGQNVTLSCEQNLNHDAMYWYRQDPGQGLRLIYYSQIVNDFQKGDIAEGYSVSREKKESFPLTVTSAQKNPTAFYLCASSYTGEKLFFGSGTQLSVL.

The V call is TRBV4-1, the J call TRBJ1-4; no definite D call. Trimming left V 0 bases short and J 5 bases short, with 13 bases between. The CDR3 totals 16 residues. The germline gives CDR1 MGHRA, CDR2 YSYEKL. CDR3 sequence reads: CASSQDYARLNEKLFF. The CDR3 DNA sequence: TGCGCCAGCAGCCAAGATTACGCACGGCTGAATGAAAAACTGTTTTTT.

The chain recombines TRBV25-1 with TRBJ1-2; 7 bases agree with TRBD1. Germline V gene sequence: CDR1 MGHDK, CDR2 SYGVNS. Unmatched junction bases numbered 13, after V lost 4 bases and J lost 2 bases. The length of the CDR3 is 17 residues. The CDR3 DNA reads as TGTGCCAGCAGTGCCCGCCGGGACAGCCTTCGAAACTATGGCTACACCTTC. Protein sequence: CASSARRDSLRNYGYTF.

Concerning this clone itself: This sample includes further DNA sequences coding for the same CDR3. V gene TRBV9 combines with J gene TRBJ2-3; no clear D. V was pared by 4 bases and J by 3 bases, with 6 bases between. The germline V gene has CDR1 SGDLS and CDR2 YYNGEE. The CDR3 is made up of 12 amino acids. CDR3 in amino acids: CASSPTTDTQYF. CDR3 DNA sequence: TGTGCCAGCAGCCCAACTACAGATACGCAGTATTTT.

The V gene is TRBV5-1, the J gene TRBJ1-5; D gene unclear. Germline lookup yields CDR1 SGHRS and CDR2 YFSETQ. V lost 0 bases, J lost 3 bases, and 7 bases lay in between. The CDR3 totals 14 residues. The CDR3 nucleotides are TGCGCCAGCAGCTTGGAACAGTTCAATCAGCCCCAGCATTTT. As protein: CASSLEQFNQPQHF. The complete variable domain, with remaining parts taken from reference TRBV5-1 and TRBJ1-5, reads KAGVTQTPRYLIKTRGQQVTLSCSPISGHRSVSWYQQTPGQGLQFLFEYFSETQRNKGNFPGRFSGRQFSNSRSEMNVSTLELGDSALYLCASSLEQFNQPQHFGDGTRLSIL.

There are a few counts of this clone. This rearrangement joins TRBV9 to TRBJ2-3; D gene ambiguous. V lost 3 bases, J lost 5 bases, and 10 bases lay in between. The length of the CDR3 is 13 residues. Germline CDR1 and CDR2: SGDLS and YYNGEE. The CDR3 DNA follows: TGTGCCAGCAGCGCCCGTAGTGGAGATACGCAGTATTTT. Encoded protein: CASSARSGDTQYF.

This chain connects TRBV6-5 to TRBJ2-3; 8 bases are shared with TRBD2. This CDR3 is built from 14 residues. In germline, CDR1 is MNHEY, CDR2 SVGAGI. J gave up 7 bases and V 5 bases, and 8 bases lay outside the gene matches. Here the CDR3 DNA reads TGTGCCAGCAGTGAGCGGGAGACCCTGAATACGCAGTATTTT. It specifies CASSERETLNTQYF.

This clone was counted between two and nine times. The V gene is TRBV23-1, the J gene TRBJ1-1, with D possibly matching TRBD1 (5 bases). TRBV23-1 is known as an ORF, though its function is uncertain. This CDR3 comprises 19 residues. V shed 0 bases and J shed 0 bases, with 20 bases lying between them. The CDR3 DNA reads TGCGCCAGCAGTCAATCGGAGGGCAGGGCGAAGGGGATGAACACTGAAGCTTTCTTT. It codes for CASSQSEGRAKGMNTEAFF.

The chain employs TRBV20-1 and TRBJ1-1, with a tentative D call TRBD1 (5 bases). The CDR3 totals 11 residues. Deletions cut 5 bases from V and 7 bases from J, with 11 bases between. Germline values: CDR1 DFQATT, CDR2 SNEGSKA (reference sequence). The CDR3 bases are TGCAGTGCTGGCAGGGATTTTGAAGCTTTCTTT. Translated: CSAGRDFEAFF.

This rearrangement joins TRBV10-2 to TRBJ1-1; D may be TRBD1 (6 bases). The CDR3 has 14 amino acids. V lost 8 bases, J lost 1 base, and 14 bases lay in between. From germline, CDR1 is WSHSY and CDR2 SAAADI. The CDR3 loop reads CASGGHLENTEAFF. DNA for the CDR3: TGCGCCAGCGGGGGACACCTAGAGAACACTGAAGCTTTCTTT.

V is TRBV14 and J is TRBJ1-5, with TRBD1 matching 11 bases. The CDR3 length is 16 residues. With 10 bases clipped from V and 7 bases from J, the junction kept 15 bases outside the gene matches. Germline values: CDR1 SGHDN, CDR2 FVKESK. CDR3 in amino acids: CATHGPDRGLRQPQHF. In nucleotides, the CDR3 is TGTGCCACCCATGGTCCGGACAGGGGGCTTCGGCAGCCCCAGCATTTT.

This rearrangement joins TRBV28 to TRBJ1-1; weak D call: TRBD1 (5 bases). Germline CDR1 reads MDHEN; CDR2 reads SYDVKM. The CDR3 consists of 12 residues. Trimming took 5 bases from V and 11 from J, leaving 15 bases between them. CDR3 sequence reads: CASSVPKGRAFF. The CDR3 DNA reads TGTGCCAGCAGTGTCCCCAAGGGACGGGCTTTCTTT.

The chain couples TRBV11-2 to TRBJ1-4, with D unclear. Germline CDR1 is SGHAT and CDR2 is FQNNGV. The V end lost 5 bases, the J end lost 1 base, and 11 bases lay between the germline ends. The CDR3 contains 15 residues. The CDR3 DNA reads as TGTGCCAGCAGCGGAATCAGTAAAACTAATGAAAAACTGTTTTTT. This sequence encodes CASSGISKTNEKLFF.

This clone qualifies as medium-sized. The chain joins TRBV14 to TRBJ2-7; 7 positions agree with TRBD1. Germline CDR1 is SGHDN and CDR2 is FVKESK. This CDR3 has 14 residues. V lost 4 bases to trimming and J lost 2 bases; unmatched junction nucleotides: 5. The CDR3 bases are TGTGCCAGCAGCCCCCACAGGGGACCCTACGAGCAGTACTTC. It yields the protein CASSPHRGPYEQYF.

This chain joins TRBV30 and TRBJ2-1; possible D gene TRBD2, 5 bases. The CDR3 is 14 residues long. V lost 4 bases and J 3 bases, leaving 13 bases between the germline ends. The germline CDR1 and CDR2 sequences are GTSNPN and SVGIG (reference sequence). CDR3 amino acids: CAWKGQRNYNEQFF. DNA for the CDR3: TGTGCCTGGAAGGGTCAGCGGAACTACAATGAGCAGTTCTTC.

The chain links TRBV7-9 to TRBJ1-2; 7 bases map to TRBD1. The J segment lost 4 bases and the V segment lost 7 bases, leaving 9 bases of the junction unmatched. Germline V gene lookup returns CDR1 SEHNR and CDR2 FQNEAQ (reference sequence). This CDR3 is 14 amino acids long. The CDR3 is CASTTGVGSYGYTF. CDR3 sequence (DNA): TGTGCCAGCACCACAGGGGTGGGTAGCTATGGCTACACCTTC.

In DNA, the CDR3 is TGTGCCAGTGGGCCACGGACGGCGTCTAATGAAAAACTGTTTTTT. Its protein product is CASGPRTASNEKLFF. The chain links TRBV19 to TRBJ1-4; no firm D call. This CDR3 is built from 15 residues. The germline CDR1 and CDR2 sequences are LNHDA and SQIVND (reference sequence). V lost 8 bases and J lost 3, with 16 bases in between.

Here the CDR3 DNA reads TGTGCCAGTACCAGGGGTACGAACACTGAAGCTTTCTTT. Protein sequence: CASTRGTNTEAFF. The gene calls are TRBV19 and TRBJ1-1; TRBD1 might be the D (6 bases). V lost 7 bases to trimming and J lost 1 base, with 10 bases between them. The germline V gene has CDR1 LNHDA and CDR2 SQIVND (reference sequence). The length of the CDR3 is 13 residues.

V and J are TRBV27 and TRBJ1-1; D call uncertain. The CDR3 extends over 11 amino acids. Germline V gene sequence: CDR1 MNHEY, CDR2 SMNVEV (reference sequence). The V and J ends lost 6 bases and 8 bases respectively, with 10 bases between them. In DNA form, the CDR3 reads TGTGCCAGCAGCCGAGGTCTAGAAGCTTTCTTT. Its translation is CASSRGLEAFF.